This entry lists 31 T cell receptor beta chains sequenced from one sample in a study of T cell clones after liver transplantation. Method: immunoSEQ multiplex PCR; TCRdb's copy keeps in-frame clones and lacks some. The table records about 70,000 clones, 80% of them present only once. Material: CD4+ T cells from blood, obtained 12 months after liver transplant. The receptors derive from a human patient who received a liver transplant. These T cells may partly come from the graft donor.

V is TRBV5-1 and J is TRBJ1-1, with D tentatively TRBD1 (6 bases). Trimming shortened V by 2 bases and J by 2 bases, and 13 bases separated the two germline ends. The CDR3 contains 15 residues. CDR1 and CDR2 (germline): SGHRS, YFSETQ. The CDR3, as DNA: TGCGCCAGCAGCTTAAGGGGGGTTCCCAACACTGAAGCTTTCTTT. Its translation: CASSLRGVPNTEAFF.

The chain joins TRBV18 to TRBJ2-7; D gene unclear. V lost 2 bases, J lost 3 bases, and 14 bases lay in between. This CDR3 contains 15 residues. Germline values: CDR1 KGHSH, CDR2 LQKENI. Written as DNA, the CDR3 is TGTGCCAGCTCACCATCAGTCGGGTCCTACTACGAGCAGTACTTC. It translates to CASSPSVGSYYEQYF.

V and J are TRBV28 and TRBJ2-1; TRBD1 might be the D (6 bases). Trimming shortened V by 3 bases and J by 5 bases, and 14 bases separated the two germline ends. Per germline, CDR1 MDHEN and CDR2 SYDVKM. This CDR3 comprises 15 residues. CDR3 amino acids: CASSFPTGQHNEQFF. The CDR3 DNA reads TGTGCCAGCAGTTTCCCAACCGGACAGCACAATGAGCAGTTCTTC.

The sample holds a few counts of this clone. The gene calls are TRBV5-1 and TRBJ1-2; possible D gene TRBD1, 5 bases. This CDR3 is built from 15 residues. V was trimmed by 3 bases and J by 0 bases, leaving 12 bases between them. Germline V gene sequence: CDR1 SGHRS, CDR2 YFSETQ. CDR3 coding DNA: TGCGCCAGCAGCTGGGCTTCAGGGTCTAACTATGGCTACACCTTC. This translates into CASSWASGSNYGYTF.

The V call is TRBV27, the J call TRBJ2-2, with a possible D match to TRBD2 (6 bases). This CDR3 has 13 residues. The ends were cut back, 3 bases at V and 6 bases at J, with 8 bases in the middle. From germline, CDR1 is MNHEY and CDR2 SMNVEV (reference sequence). The CDR3 DNA reads TGTGCCAGCAGTTTGGGGAGGCCCGGGGAGCTGTTTTTT. This translates into CASSLGRPGELFF.

The V call is TRBV5-1, the J call TRBJ2-3, with D tentatively TRBD2 (5 bases). CDR3 length equals 14 residues. The V gene's germline CDR1 is SGHRS and CDR2 YFSETQ. V lost 0 bases to trimming and J lost 6 bases, with 11 bases between them. The CDR3 reads CASSLVPSGDTQYF. As DNA, the CDR3 is TGCGCCAGCAGCTTGGTACCCTCGGGGGATACGCAGTATTTT.

This clone has a handful of counts. This chain uses TRBV5-1 with TRBJ2-3, with TRBD1 as a possible D gene (6 bases). V was clipped by 6 bases and J by 0 bases, with 14 bases between them. Looked up from germline, CDR1 is SGHRS and CDR2 is YFSETQ. The CDR3 is made up of 15 amino acids. The CDR3 sequence: CASTQDSTSTDTQYF. The CDR3 nucleotides read TGCGCCAGCACCCAGGACAGTACTAGCACAGATACGCAGTATTTT.

This chain uses TRBV10-3 with TRBJ2-2; tentatively, D is TRBD2 (6 bases). CDR3 length: 15 residues. The V and J ends lost 2 bases and 5 bases respectively, with 12 bases between them. CDR1 is ENHRY and CDR2 is SYGVKD in the germline V gene. CDR3 amino acids: CAISEPRAGTGELFF. The CDR3 region has the DNA TGTGCCATCAGTGAGCCCAGGGCGGGGACCGGGGAGCTGTTTTTT.

The V call is TRBV29-1, the J call TRBJ2-3, with 7 bases identical to TRBD2. This CDR3 has 12 residues. Germline trimming cut 6 bases from V and 5 bases from J; bases unmatched to any gene: 5. The V gene's germline CDR1 is SQVTM and CDR2 ANQGSEA. This CDR3 is CSVERGGDTQYF. The CDR3 DNA reads as TGCAGCGTGGAGCGGGGAGGAGATACGCAGTATTTT.

The CDR3 DNA sequence: TGTGCCAGCAGCGTAGGTCCAGGGTACTCCTACGAGCAGTACTTC. It is translated as CASSVGPGYSYEQYF. The genes are TRBV9 and TRBJ2-7, with D maybe TRBD1 (5 bases). Trimming left V 0 bases short and J 0 bases short, with 10 bases between. CDR1 and CDR2 (germline): SGDLS, YYNGEE. The CDR3 extends over 15 amino acids.

The CDR3 here is CASSLDRGGGYTF. CDR3 bases: TGTGCCAGCAGCCTGGACAGGGGTGGCGGCTACACCTTC. The chain recombines TRBV5-4 with TRBJ1-2; 9 positions agree with TRBD1. The CDR3 contains 13 residues. V was clipped by 4 bases and J by 8 bases; unmatched bases: 6. The germline V gene encodes CDR1 SGHNT and CDR2 YYREEE (reference sequence).

The V and J genes are TRBV28 and TRBJ1-5; 10 bases align to TRBD1. This CDR3 has 15 residues. CDR1 and CDR2 (germline): MDHEN, SYDVKM. The V gene end was trimmed by 7 bases and the J gene end by 2 bases; junction bases not matched to a gene: 5. The CDR3 spells CASKTGGSGNQPQHF. DNA of the CDR3: TGTGCCAGCAAGACAGGGGGCTCTGGCAATCAGCCCCAGCATTTT. The full variable domain, rest sourced from reference TRBV28 and TRBJ1-5, is DVKVTQSSRYLVKRTGEKVFLECVQDMDHENMFWYRQDPGLGLRLIYFSYDVKMKEKGDIPEGYSVSREKKERFSLILESASTNQTSMYLCASKTGGSGNQPQHFGDGTRLSIL.

This chain connects TRBV10-1 to TRBJ2-1; 10 bases are shared with TRBD2. CDR1 is WNHNN, CDR2 SYGVQD, per germline (reference sequence). The CDR3 loop spans 15 amino acids. The J segment lost 8 bases and the V segment lost 4 bases, leaving 8 bases of the junction unmatched. CDR3: CASSVGLAGVDEQFF. The DNA of the CDR3 is TGCGCCAGCAGTGTTGGCCTAGCGGGAGTGGATGAGCAGTTCTTC.

The chain has TRBV2 and TRBJ2-7, with 9 bases that match TRBD2. CDR1 SNHLY and CDR2 FYNNEI come from the germline V gene. The CDR3 spans 13 residues. J was trimmed by 1 base and V by 6 bases; bases with no gene match: 1. CDR3 nucleotides: TGTGCCAGCAGGACTAGCGGTTCCTACGAGCAGTACTTC. Translating it yields CASRTSGSYEQYF.

Written as DNA, the CDR3 is TGTGCCAGCAGCTTAGCGGGGGGACAGGGGTTTGAGCAGTTCTTC. Its translation is CASSLAGGQGFEQFF. The V and J genes are TRBV7-8 and TRBJ2-1; 10 nucleotides align to TRBD1. The CDR3 is 15 residues long. Germline CDR1 SGHVS, CDR2 FQNEAQ. V was clipped by 0 bases and J by 9 bases; unmatched bases: 5.

The chain joins TRBV15 to TRBJ1-5; 9 positions match TRBD1. After removal of 1 base from V and 7 bases from J, the junction contained 5 bases not matched to a gene. From germline, CDR1 is LNHNV and CDR2 YYDKDF (reference sequence). This CDR3 comprises 15 residues. The CDR3 DNA sequence: TGTGCCACCAGCAGAGTGGGACAGGGTGGGCAGCCCCAGCATTTT. It yields the protein CATSRVGQGGQPQHF.

This sequence joins TRBV5-1 and TRBJ1-5, with D possibly being TRBD1 (5 bases). In germline, CDR1 is SGHRS, CDR2 YFSETQ. Trimming removed 5 bases at V and 4 bases at J, with 19 bases between. The CDR3 loop spans 16 amino acids. For the CDR3, the DNA is TGCGCCAGCAGTTCAGACCCCCTTGGGGCAAATCAGCCCCAGCATTTT. Translating it yields CASSSDPLGANQPQHF.

V and J are TRBV30 and TRBJ2-3, with D possibly matching TRBD2 (6 bases). The CDR3 has 17 residues. Trimming shortened V by 0 bases and J by 4 bases, and 20 bases separated the two germline ends. Germline CDR1 is GTSNPN and CDR2 is SVGIG (reference sequence). The chain's CDR3 is CAWSVRRGPFDPDTQYF. In DNA, the CDR3 is TGTGCCTGGAGTGTACGGCGGGGCCCGTTTGACCCAGATACGCAGTATTTT.

The genes are TRBV18 and TRBJ1-1; possibly TRBD1 for D (5 bases). V shed 5 bases and J shed 1 base, with 11 bases lying between them. Germline assignment: CDR1 KGHSH and CDR2 LQKENI. The CDR3 has 14 residues. The CDR3 here is CASSGGTGNTEAFF. The CDR3 DNA reads TGTGCCAGCTCAGGAGGGACGGGGAACACTGAAGCTTTCTTT.

The chain joins TRBV7-2 to TRBJ2-5; TRBD1 agrees at 9 bases. The CDR3 loop spans 17 amino acids. With V trimmed by 1 base and J by 5 bases, 11 bases remained unmatched. The germline CDR1 and CDR2 sequences are SGHTA and FQGNSA. DNA of the CDR3: TGTGCCAGCAGCTTAGGGTTAGGGACAGGGTTTTTGGAGACCCAGTACTTC. Translated, it gives CASSLGLGTGFLETQYF.

V and J are TRBV11-3 and TRBJ2-7; possible D gene TRBD1, 5 bases. CDR1 and CDR2 (germline): SGHNT, YENEEA. The CDR3 consists of 13 residues. Trimming cost V 3 bases and J 7 bases, with 13 bases left between them. The CDR3 DNA reads as TGTGCCAGCAGCTTCGGGCCCGACAGAGAGCAGTACTTC. This sequence encodes CASSFGPDREQYF.

This chain joins TRBV5-1 and TRBJ2-3; 7 bases align to TRBD2. The CDR3 contains 18 residues. Germline CDR1 SGHRS, CDR2 YFSETQ. V lost 1 base to trimming and J lost 0 bases; unmatched junction nucleotides: 11. CDR3 sequence reads: CASSLYAGVVGSTDTQYF. The CDR3 DNA reads TGCGCCAGCAGCTTGTATGCGGGAGTGGTTGGGAGCACAGATACGCAGTATTTT.

The rearrangement links TRBV5-1 to TRBJ1-2; no reliable D call. V dropped 1 base and J dropped 8 bases, with 15 bases sitting between them. CDR1 SGHRS and CDR2 YFSETQ come from the germline V gene. The CDR3 has 14 residues. The chain's CDR3 is CASSLLAGNKGYTF. The CDR3 bases are TGCGCCAGCAGCTTGTTGGCGGGGAATAAAGGCTACACCTTC.

The chain links TRBV7-8 to TRBJ2-2; a possible D gene is TRBD2 (5 bases). The CDR3 covers 15 residues. The germline V gene encodes CDR1 SGHVS and CDR2 FQNEAQ. Between the trimmed V and J ends, which lost 4 bases and 0 bases, there was a span of 9 bases. CDR3 nucleotide sequence: TGTGCCAGCAGCTCCCTCGGGGCGAACACCGGGGAGCTGTTTTTT. Protein: CASSSLGANTGELFF.

The genes are TRBV6-5 and TRBJ1-1; possible D gene TRBD1, 5 bases. The length of the CDR3 is 14 residues. V dropped 6 bases and J dropped 5 bases, with 16 bases sitting between them. Germline V gene sequence: CDR1 MNHEY, CDR2 SVGAGI. CDR3 sequence reads: CASSPRVGRTEAFF. The DNA of the CDR3 is TGTGCCAGCAGCCCCAGGGTGGGTAGGACTGAAGCTTTCTTT.

The CDR3 here is CASSLALSGAYEQYF. The CDR3 DNA reads as TGTGCCAGCAGCTTAGCGCTAAGCGGGGCCTACGAGCAGTACTTC. V gene TRBV7-2 combines with J gene TRBJ2-7, with 7 bases fitting TRBD2. This CDR3 contains 15 residues. With V trimmed by 0 bases and J by 2 bases, 4 bases remained unmatched. Germline CDR1 is SGHTA and CDR2 is FQGNSA.

The chain recombines TRBV4-1 with TRBJ2-5; the D call may be TRBD1 or TRBD2 (5 bases each). This CDR3 comprises 15 residues. V gave up 0 bases and J gave up 5 bases, with 13 bases separating them. CDR1 MGHRA and CDR2 YSYEKL come from the germline V gene. CDR3 protein: CASSQDGRGAETQYF. DNA of the CDR3: TGCGCCAGCAGCCAAGACGGGCGAGGGGCCGAGACCCAGTACTTC.

This clone was seen just once. DNA for the CDR3: TGCGCCAGCACCCGGGACGGACTGAACACTGAAGCTTTCTTT. Protein sequence: CASTRDGLNTEAFF. The V gene is TRBV5-1, the J gene TRBJ1-1; weak D call: TRBD1 (5 bases). This CDR3 contains 14 residues. The V gene's germline CDR1 is SGHRS and CDR2 YFSETQ. The ends were cut back, 6 bases at V and 0 bases at J, with 12 bases in the middle.

The genes are TRBV28 and TRBJ2-1, with D perhaps matching TRBD2 (6 bases). The CDR3 consists of 15 residues. Germline CDR1 MDHEN, CDR2 SYDVKM. V was clipped by 3 bases and J by 4 bases, with 13 bases between them. The CDR3 sequence is CASSFLWEAYNEQFF. The DNA for the CDR3 is TGTGCCAGCAGTTTTTTGTGGGAGGCTTACAATGAGCAGTTCTTC. Full variable domain (outside the CDR3, taken from reference TRBV28 and TRBJ2-1): DVKVTQSSRYLVKRTGEKVFLECVQDMDHENMFWYRQDPGLGLRLIYFSYDVKMKEKGDIPEGYSVSREKKERFSLILESASTNQTSMYLCASSFLWEAYNEQFFGPGTRLTVL.

V usage is TRBV28 and J usage is TRBJ1-5; TRBD1 is a possible D gene (6 bases). Germline assignment: CDR1 MDHEN and CDR2 SYDVKM. This CDR3 comprises 15 residues. V was trimmed by 4 bases and J by 6 bases, leaving 16 bases between them. CDR3 DNA: TGTGCCAGCAGTTCCGTTGACAGGTCGGGTCAGCCCCAGCATTTT. Its translation is CASSSVDRSGQPQHF.

The chain employs TRBV30 and TRBJ1-3; 7 bases align to TRBD1. The germline V gene has CDR1 GTSNPN and CDR2 SVGIG (reference sequence). The CDR3 is 15 residues long. The ends lost 3 bases at V and 0 bases at J; junction bases unmatched: 5. As DNA, the CDR3 is TGTGCCTGGAGGACAGGGAGTCTCTCTGGAAACACCATATATTTT. Amino acid sequence: CAWRTGSLSGNTIYF.